This T cell receptor (beta chain) was profiled in a study of tissue T cells after allogeneic stem cell transplantation. Study-wide findings and caveats: The study did not identify alloreactive or antigen-specific tissue TCRs, and some clones might be persisting host cells.

With respect to this clone: Its specificity is not known. Gene names and germline match the mouse. The read is 1 residue too short to cover the CDR3 end, so that end is filled in from the germline J gene.

TCRbeta CDR3 was sequenced at survey depth with template counts. Some clones are missing from TCRdb's copy, which holds only in-frame ones; the method was immunoSEQ multiplex PCR. Of approximately 8,200 clones listed, nearly 45% are singletons. Germline lookup yields CDR1 KGHPV and CDR2 FQNQEV (reference sequence). The CDR3 is 12 amino acids. Trimming at V came to 6 bases and at J to 3 bases, leaving 2 bases not matched to a gene. Regarding time point: mouse harvest day 7 after allogeneic transplant. Each mouse received 10^7 T-cell-depleted marrow cells plus 10^6 splenic CD5+ T cells by tail vein. This mouse GVHD model was MHC-mismatched B6 to BALB/c, profiled day 7 or 14.

The TCR originated in a female BALB/c mouse given C57BL/6 T cells with graft-versus-host disease after an allogeneic hematopoietic cell transplant. Sample: skin. The chain links TRBV26 to TRBJ2-7; 7 nucleotides match TRBD1. The chain's CDR3 is CASRRDSYEQYF. The sequenced CDR3 bases are TGTGCCAGCAGGCGGGACAGCTATGAACAGTAC.